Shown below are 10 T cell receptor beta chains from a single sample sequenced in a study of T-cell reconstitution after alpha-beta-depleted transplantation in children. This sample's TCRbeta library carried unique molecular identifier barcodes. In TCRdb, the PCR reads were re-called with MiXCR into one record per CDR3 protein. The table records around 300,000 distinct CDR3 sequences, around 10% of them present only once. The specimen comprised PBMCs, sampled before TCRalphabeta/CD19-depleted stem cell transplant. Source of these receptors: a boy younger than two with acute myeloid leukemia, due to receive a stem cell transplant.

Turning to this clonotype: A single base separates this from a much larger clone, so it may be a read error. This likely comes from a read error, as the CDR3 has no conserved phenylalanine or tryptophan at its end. CDR3 loop: CASSLGSGWGLNEQFS. The CDR3 DNA sequence: TGCGCCAGCAGCTTGGGTTCGGGGTGGGGACTCAATGAGCAGTTCTCC. This chain connects TRBV5-1 to TRBJ2-1; perhaps TRBD2 as D (6 bases). This CDR3 spans 16 amino acids. Trimming shortened V by 0 bases and J by 6 bases, and 16 bases separated the two germline ends. Germline CDR1 reads SGHRS; CDR2 reads YFSETQ.

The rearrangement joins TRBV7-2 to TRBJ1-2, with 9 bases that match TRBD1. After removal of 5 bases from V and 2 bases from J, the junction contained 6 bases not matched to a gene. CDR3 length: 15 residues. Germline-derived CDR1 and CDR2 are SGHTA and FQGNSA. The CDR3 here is CASSPTGTGNYGYTF. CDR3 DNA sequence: TGTGCCAGCAGCCCCACCGGGACAGGGAACTATGGCTACACCTTC.

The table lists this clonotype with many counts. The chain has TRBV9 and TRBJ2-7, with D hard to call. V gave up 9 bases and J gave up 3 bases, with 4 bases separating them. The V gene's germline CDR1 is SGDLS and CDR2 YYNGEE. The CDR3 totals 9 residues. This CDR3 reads CAIFYEQYF. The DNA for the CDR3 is TGTGCCATCTTCTACGAGCAGTACTTC.

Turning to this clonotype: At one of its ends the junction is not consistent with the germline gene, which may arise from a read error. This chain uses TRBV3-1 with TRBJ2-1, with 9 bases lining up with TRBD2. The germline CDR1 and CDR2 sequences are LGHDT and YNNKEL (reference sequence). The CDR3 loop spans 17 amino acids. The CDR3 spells CASTQDIWLAGRNEQFF. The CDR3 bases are TGTGCCAGCACCCAAGATATATGGCTAGCGGGAAGAAATGAGCAGTTCTTC.

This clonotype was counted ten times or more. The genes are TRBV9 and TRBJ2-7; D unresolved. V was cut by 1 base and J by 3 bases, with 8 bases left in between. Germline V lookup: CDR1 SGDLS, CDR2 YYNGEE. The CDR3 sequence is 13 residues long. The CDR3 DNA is TGTGCCAGCAGCGTATCGGAAGGCTACGAGCAGTACTTC. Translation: CASSVSEGYEQYF.

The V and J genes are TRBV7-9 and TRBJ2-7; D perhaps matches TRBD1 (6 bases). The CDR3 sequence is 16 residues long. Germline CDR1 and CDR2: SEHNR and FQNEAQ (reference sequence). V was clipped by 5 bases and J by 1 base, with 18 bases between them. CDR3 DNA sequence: TGTGCCAGCAGCCCACTGACAGGCGCCCCGTCCTACGAGCAGTACTTC. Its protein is CASSPLTGAPSYEQYF.

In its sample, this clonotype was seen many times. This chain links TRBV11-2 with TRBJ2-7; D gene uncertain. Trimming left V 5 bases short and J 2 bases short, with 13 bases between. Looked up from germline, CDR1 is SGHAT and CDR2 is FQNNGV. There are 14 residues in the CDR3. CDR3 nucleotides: TGTGCCAGCAGCCTTTCTACAGCTCCCTACGAGCAGTACTTC. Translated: CASSLSTAPYEQYF.

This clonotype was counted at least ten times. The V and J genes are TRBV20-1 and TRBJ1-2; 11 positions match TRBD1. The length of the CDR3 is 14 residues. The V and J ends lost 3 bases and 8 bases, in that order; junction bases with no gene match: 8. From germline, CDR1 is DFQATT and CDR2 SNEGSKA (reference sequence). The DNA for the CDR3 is TGCAGTGCTAGCCCTGGACAGGGGGCGGGAGGCTACACCTTC. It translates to CSASPGQGAGGYTF.

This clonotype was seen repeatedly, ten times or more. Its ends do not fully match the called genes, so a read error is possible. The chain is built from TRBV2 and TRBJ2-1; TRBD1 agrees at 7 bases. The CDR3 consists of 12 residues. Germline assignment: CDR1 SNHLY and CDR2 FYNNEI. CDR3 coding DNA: TGTGCCAGCAGCTACGACAGGGCCCTAATCCTCTTC. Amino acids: CASSYDRALILF. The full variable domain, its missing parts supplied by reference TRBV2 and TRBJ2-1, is EPEVTQTPSHQVTQMGQEVILRCVPISNHLYFYWYRQILGQKVEFLVSFYNNEISEKSEIFDDQFSVERPDGSNFTLKIRSTKLEDSAMYFCASSYDRALILFGPGTRLTVL.

The CDR3 DNA sequence: TGTGCCAGCAGTGAAACTGTGGGCAGGCTTAACTATGGCTACACCTTC. Amino acids: CASSETVGRLNYGYTF. This rearrangement joins TRBV6-1 to TRBJ1-2, with D uncertain. Deletions cut 2 bases from V and 1 base from J, with 14 bases between. This CDR3 comprises 16 residues. Germline CDR1 and CDR2: MNHNS and SASEGT.